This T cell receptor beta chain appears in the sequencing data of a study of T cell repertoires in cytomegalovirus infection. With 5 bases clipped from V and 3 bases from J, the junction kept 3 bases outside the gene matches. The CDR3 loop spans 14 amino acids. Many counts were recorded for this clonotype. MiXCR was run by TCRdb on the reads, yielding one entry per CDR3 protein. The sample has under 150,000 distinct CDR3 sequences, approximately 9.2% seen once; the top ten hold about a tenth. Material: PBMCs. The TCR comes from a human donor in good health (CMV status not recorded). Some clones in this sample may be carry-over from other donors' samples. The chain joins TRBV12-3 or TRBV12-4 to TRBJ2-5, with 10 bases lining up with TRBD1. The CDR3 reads CASSPGTGEETQYF. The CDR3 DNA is TGTGCCAGCAGTCCCGGGACAGGGGAAGAGACCCAGTACTTC.